This TCR beta chain was found in a study of T cell repertoires in cytomegalovirus infection. In the study overall: Both a matching HLA type and CMV infection were indicated by public TCR beta signatures. The study's findings and limits: HLA-C-restricted CMV-specific TCR beta clonotypes prevailed in the ex vivo response. Carriers of CMV plus the relevant HLA were identified by cumulative public TCR beta family frequency.

This clonotype was detected many times. Its antigen remains unknown. TCRdb itself ran the reads through MiXCR, one entry per CDR3 protein. The sample lists approximately 550,000 distinct CDR3 sequences; about 15% were seen once. CDR3 length: 14 amino acids. V lost 9 bases, J lost 8 bases, and 11 bases stayed unmatched. Germline CDR1 reads LNHNV; CDR2 reads YYDKDF (reference sequence). The chain has TRBV15 and TRBJ2-1; 9 bases are shared with TRBD2. Sequencing was performed on CD8+ T cells from PBMCs. This sequence was found in a human donor in good health (CMV status not recorded). Some clones in this sample may be carry-over from other donors' samples. Here the CDR3 reads CATALAGARDEQFF. In DNA form, the CDR3 reads TGTGCCACGGCCTTAGCGGGAGCTCGGGATGAGCAGTTCTTC.